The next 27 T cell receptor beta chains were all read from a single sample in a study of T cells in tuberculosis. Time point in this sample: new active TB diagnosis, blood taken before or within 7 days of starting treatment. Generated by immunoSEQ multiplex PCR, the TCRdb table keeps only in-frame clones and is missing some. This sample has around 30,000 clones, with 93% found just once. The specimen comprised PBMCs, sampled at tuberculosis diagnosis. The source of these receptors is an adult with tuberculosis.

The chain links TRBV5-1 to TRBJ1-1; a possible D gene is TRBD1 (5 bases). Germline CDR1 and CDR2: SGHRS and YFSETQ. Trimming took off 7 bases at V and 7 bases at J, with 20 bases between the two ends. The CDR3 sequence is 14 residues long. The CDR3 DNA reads TGCGCCAGCCAGGGCTTGGGGGGAGGAAGTGAAGCTTTCTTT. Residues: CASQGLGGGSEAFF.

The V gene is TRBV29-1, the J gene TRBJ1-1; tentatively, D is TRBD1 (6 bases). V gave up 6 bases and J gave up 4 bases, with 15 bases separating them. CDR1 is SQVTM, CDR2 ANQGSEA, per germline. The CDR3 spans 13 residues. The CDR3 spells CSVGAGSATEAFF. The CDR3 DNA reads TGCAGCGTGGGGGCAGGGTCCGCCACTGAAGCTTTCTTT.

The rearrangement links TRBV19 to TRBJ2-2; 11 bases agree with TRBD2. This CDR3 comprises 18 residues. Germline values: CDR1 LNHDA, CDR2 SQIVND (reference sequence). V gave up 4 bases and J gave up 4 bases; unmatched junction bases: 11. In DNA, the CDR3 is TGTGCCAGTAGTACCCAGAGACTAGCGGGAACCGTCACCGGGGAGCTGTTTTTT. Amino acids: CASSTQRLAGTVTGELFF.

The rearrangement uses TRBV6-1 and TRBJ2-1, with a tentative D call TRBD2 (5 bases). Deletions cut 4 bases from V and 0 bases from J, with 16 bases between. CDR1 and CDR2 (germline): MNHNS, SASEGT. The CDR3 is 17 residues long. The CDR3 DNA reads TGTGCCAGCAGTGCCAAAGTATGGGAGAGCTCCTACAATGAGCAGTTCTTC. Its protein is CASSAKVWESSYNEQFF.

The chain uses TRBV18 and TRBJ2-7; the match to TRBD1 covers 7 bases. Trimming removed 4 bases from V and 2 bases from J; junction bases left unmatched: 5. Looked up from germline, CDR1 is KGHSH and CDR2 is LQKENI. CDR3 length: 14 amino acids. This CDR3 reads CASSLGQFPYEQYF. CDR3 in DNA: TGTGCCAGCTCACTGGGACAGTTCCCCTACGAGCAGTACTTC.

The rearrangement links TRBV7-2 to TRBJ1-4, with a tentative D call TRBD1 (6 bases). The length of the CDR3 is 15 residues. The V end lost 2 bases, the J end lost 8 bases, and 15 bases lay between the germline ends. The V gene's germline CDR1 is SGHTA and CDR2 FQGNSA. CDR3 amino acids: CASSLNYRAWEKLFF. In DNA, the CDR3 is TGTGCCAGCAGCTTAAACTACAGGGCTTGGGAAAAACTGTTTTTT.

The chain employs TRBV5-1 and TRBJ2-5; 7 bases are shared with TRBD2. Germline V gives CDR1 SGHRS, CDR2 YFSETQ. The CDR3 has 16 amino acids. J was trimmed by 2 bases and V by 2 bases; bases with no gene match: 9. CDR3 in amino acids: CASSLGGAGLQETQYF. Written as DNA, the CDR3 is TGCGCCAGCAGCTTAGGTGGAGCGGGACTGCAAGAGACCCAGTACTTC.

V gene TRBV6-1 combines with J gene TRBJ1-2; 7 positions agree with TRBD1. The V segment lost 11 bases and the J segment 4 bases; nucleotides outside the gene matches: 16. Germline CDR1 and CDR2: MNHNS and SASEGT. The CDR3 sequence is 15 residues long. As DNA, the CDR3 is TGTGCCTCCAAACTCGAAGGGGGCGCAAGCTATGGCTACACCTTC. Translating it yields CASKLEGGASYGYTF.

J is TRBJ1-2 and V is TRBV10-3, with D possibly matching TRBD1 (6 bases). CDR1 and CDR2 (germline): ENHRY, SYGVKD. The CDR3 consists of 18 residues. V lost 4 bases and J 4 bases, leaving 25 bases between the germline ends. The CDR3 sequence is CAISARWIQGLSSYGYTF. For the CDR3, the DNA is TGTGCCATCAGTGCAAGATGGATCCAGGGGCTGTCGAGCTATGGCTACACCTTC.

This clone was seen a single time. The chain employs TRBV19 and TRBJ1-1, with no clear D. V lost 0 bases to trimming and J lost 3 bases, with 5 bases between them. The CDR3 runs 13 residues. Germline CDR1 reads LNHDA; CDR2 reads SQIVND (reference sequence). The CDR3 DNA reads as TGTGCCAGTAGTATAGACAGCGACACTGAAGCTTTCTTT. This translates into CASSIDSDTEAFF. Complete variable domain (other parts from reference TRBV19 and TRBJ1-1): DGGITQSPKYLFRKEGQNVTLSCEQNLNHDAMYWYRQDPGQGLRLIYYSQIVNDFQKGDIAEGYSVSREKKESFPLTVTSAQKNPTAFYLCASSIDSDTEAFFGQGTRLTVV.

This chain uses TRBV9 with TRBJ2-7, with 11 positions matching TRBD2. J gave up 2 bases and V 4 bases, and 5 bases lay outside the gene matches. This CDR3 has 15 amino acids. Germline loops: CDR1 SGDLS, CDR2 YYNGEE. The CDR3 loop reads CASSSGLAEAYEQYF. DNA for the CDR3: TGTGCCAGCAGCTCGGGACTAGCGGAAGCCTACGAGCAGTACTTC.

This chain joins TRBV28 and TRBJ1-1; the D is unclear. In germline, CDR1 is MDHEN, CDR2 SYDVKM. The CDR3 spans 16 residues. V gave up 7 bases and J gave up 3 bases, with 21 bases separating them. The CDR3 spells CASKRRRAPEDTEAFF. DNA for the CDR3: TGTGCCAGCAAAAGGCGGCGGGCCCCCGAAGACACTGAAGCTTTCTTT.

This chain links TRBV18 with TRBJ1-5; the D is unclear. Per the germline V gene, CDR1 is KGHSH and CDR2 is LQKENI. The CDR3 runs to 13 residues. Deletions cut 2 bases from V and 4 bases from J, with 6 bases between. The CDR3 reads CASSPTGNQPQHF. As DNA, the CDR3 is TGTGCCAGCTCACCAACGGGGAATCAGCCCCAGCATTTT.

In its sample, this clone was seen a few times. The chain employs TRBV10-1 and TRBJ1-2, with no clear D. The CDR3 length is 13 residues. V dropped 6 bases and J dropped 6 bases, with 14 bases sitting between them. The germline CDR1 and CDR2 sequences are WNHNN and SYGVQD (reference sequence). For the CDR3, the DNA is TGCGCCAGCAGCCCAGACGGGTCTAATGGCTACACCTTC. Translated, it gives CASSPDGSNGYTF.

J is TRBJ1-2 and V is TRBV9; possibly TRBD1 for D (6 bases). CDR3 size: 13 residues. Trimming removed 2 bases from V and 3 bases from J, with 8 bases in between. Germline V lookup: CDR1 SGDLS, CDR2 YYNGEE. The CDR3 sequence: CASSVRQDYGYTF. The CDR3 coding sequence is TGTGCCAGCAGCGTCCGACAGGACTATGGCTACACCTTC.

Here the CDR3 DNA reads TGTGCCAGCAGATCCAGCGACAGGGCGGGGGGTATAGTAAGCACTGAAGCTTTCTTT. It specifies CASRSSDRAGGIVSTEAFF. The genes are TRBV28 and TRBJ1-1; 7 nucleotides line up with TRBD1. V was pared by 6 bases and J by 4 bases, with 23 bases of the junction left unmatched. CDR1 is MDHEN, CDR2 SYDVKM, per germline. The CDR3 loop spans 19 amino acids.

DNA for the CDR3: TGTGCCAGCAGTTTTGAGGGGGGCACAGATACGCAGTATTTT. Translating it yields CASSFEGGTDTQYF. The chain carries TRBV27 and TRBJ2-3, with a tentative D call TRBD1 (6 bases). This CDR3 spans 14 amino acids. CDR1 MNHEY and CDR2 SMNVEV come from the germline V gene (reference sequence). V shed 3 bases and J shed 1 base, with 8 bases lying between them.

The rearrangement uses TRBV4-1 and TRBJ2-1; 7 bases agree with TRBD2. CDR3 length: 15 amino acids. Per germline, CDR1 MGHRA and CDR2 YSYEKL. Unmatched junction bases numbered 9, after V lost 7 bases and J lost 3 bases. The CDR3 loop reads CASTRTPGGYNEQFF. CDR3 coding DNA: TGCGCCAGCACGCGAACTCCGGGGGGCTACAATGAGCAGTTCTTC.

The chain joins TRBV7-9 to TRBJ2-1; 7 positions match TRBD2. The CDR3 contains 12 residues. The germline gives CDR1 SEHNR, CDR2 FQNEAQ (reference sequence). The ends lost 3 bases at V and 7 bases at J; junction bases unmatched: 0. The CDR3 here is CASSFSGNEQFF. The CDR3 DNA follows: TGTGCCAGCAGCTTTAGCGGGAATGAGCAGTTCTTC.

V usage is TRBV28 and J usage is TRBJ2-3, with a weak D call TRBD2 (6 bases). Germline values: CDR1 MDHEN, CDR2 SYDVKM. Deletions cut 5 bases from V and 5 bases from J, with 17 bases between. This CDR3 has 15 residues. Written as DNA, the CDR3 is TGTGCCAGCAGTCCAATCGGGAGCCTCGGAGATACGCAGTATTTT. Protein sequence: CASSPIGSLGDTQYF.

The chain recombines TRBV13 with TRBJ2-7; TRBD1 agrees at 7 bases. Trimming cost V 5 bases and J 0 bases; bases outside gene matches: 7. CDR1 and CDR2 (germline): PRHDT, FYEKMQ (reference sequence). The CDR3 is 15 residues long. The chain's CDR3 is CASSIRDSSSYEQYF. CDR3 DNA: TGTGCCAGCAGCATAAGGGACAGTAGCTCCTACGAGCAGTACTTC.

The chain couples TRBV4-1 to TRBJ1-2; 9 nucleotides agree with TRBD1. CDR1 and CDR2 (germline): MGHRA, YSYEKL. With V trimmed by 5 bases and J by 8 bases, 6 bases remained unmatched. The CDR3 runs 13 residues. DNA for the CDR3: TGCGCCAGCAGCGCAGGACAGGGGTGGGGCTACACCTTC. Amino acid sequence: CASSAGQGWGYTF.

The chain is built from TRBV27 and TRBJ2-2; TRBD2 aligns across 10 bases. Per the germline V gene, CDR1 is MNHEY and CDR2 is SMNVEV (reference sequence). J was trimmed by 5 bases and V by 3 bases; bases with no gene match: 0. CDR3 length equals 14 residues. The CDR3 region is CASSLTSGTGELFF. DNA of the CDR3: TGTGCCAGCAGTTTGACTAGCGGGACCGGGGAGCTGTTTTTT.

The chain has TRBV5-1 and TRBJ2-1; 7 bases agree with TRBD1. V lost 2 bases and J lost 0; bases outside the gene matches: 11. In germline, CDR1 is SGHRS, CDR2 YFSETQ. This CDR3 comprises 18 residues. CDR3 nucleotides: TGCGCCAGCAGCTTACCCGGGACAGCCGCTAGCTCCTACAATGAGCAGTTCTTC. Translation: CASSLPGTAASSYNEQFF.

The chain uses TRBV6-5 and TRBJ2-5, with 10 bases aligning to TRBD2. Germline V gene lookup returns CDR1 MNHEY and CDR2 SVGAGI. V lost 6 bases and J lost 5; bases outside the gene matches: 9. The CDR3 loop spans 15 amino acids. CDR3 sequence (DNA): TGTGCCAGCAGCTTTTCCCCAGCGGGGGGGGAGACCCAGTACTTC. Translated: CASSFSPAGGETQYF.

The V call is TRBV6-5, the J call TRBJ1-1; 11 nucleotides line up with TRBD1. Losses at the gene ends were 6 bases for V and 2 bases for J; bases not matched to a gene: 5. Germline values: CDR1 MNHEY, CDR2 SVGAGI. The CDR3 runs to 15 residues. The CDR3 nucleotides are TGTGCCAGCAGAGGACAGGGGGCAGGAAACACTGAAGCTTTCTTT. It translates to CASRGQGAGNTEAFF.

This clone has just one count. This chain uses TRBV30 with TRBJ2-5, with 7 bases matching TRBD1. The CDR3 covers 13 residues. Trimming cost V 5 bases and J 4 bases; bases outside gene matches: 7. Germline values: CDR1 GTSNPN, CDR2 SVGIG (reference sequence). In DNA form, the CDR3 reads TGTGCCTGGGAACAGGGGTCAGCAGAGACCCAGTACTTC. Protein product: CAWEQGSAETQYF.